The clone carrying this TCR beta chain appeared a few times. The target antigen is unknown. This record comes from a study of T cells after yellow fever vaccination. Findings and limits, study-wide: A weaker secondary response peaked on day 5, the primary on day 15. A small proportion of clonotypes was detected in both the CD4 and CD8 compartments.

The germline gives CDR1 SQVTM, CDR2 ANQGSEA. Trimming pared 7 bases from V and 2 bases from J, leaving 17 bases between. The CDR3 runs 14 residues. TCRdb analysed the 5' RACE reads with MiXCR anew, one entry per CDR3 protein. The sample shows around 310,000 distinct CDR3 sequences, less than 4.5% of them seen only once. V and J are TRBV29-1 and TRBJ2-5, with D tentatively TRBD2 (5 bases). The starting material was PBMCs, obtained on the day of the yellow fever booster vaccination. The receptor comes from a young man who received the YFV17D yellow fever vaccine. The CDR3 nucleotides read TGCAGCGCCGAACTAGATCGGGATCAAGAGACCCAGTACTTC. Its translation is CSAELDRDQETQYF.